This record looks at one TCR beta chain sequence and its context. The antigen is not known. The sample originates from a study of T-cell memory formation after mild COVID-19. Using constant-segment primers, 5'RACE produced TCR alpha and TCR beta cDNA libraries carrying sample barcodes and UMIs. TCRdb analysed the 5' RACE reads with MiXCR anew, one entry per CDR3 protein. The table records about 350,000 distinct CDR3 sequences, 12% to 15% of them present only once. Findings and limits, study-wide: Contracting CD4+ clones lay largely in CM and EM, with CD8+ ones residing in EMRA.

The germline CDR1 and CDR2 sequences are SQVTM and ANQGSEA. The CDR3 totals 14 residues. Losses at the gene ends were 6 bases for V and 0 bases for J; bases not matched to a gene: 6. This TCR derives from a man younger than 35 who had mild COVID-19 (a few samples of this study predate the infection). Cell type and time point are not known. Sequenced material: PBMCs or a T cell subset sorted from them (not recorded which). The rearrangement links TRBV29-1 to TRBJ1-1; TRBD1 aligns across 8 bases. CDR3: CSVWTGWMNTEAFF. Here the CDR3 DNA reads TGCAGCGTCTGGACAGGGTGGATGAACACTGAAGCTTTCTTT.